The TCR beta chain under discussion was sequenced for a study of OX40 agonist ivuxolimab in advanced cancers. Study overall: The patients received agonistic anti-OX40 (CD134) antibody ivuxolimab. Intravenous ivuxolimab at 0.01 to 10 mg/kg was given to patients every 2 weeks. Patients with prior anti-PD-1, anti-PD-L1 or anti-CTLA-4 therapy were eligible; 35% to 50% had some.

This CDR3 comprises 14 residues. Trimming removed 2 bases at V and 1 base at J, with 8 bases between. Germline V gene sequence: CDR1 MNHEY, CDR2 SVGAGI. Measured with immunoSEQ multiplex PCR; TCRdb has only the in-frame clones, and not every one. The data hold more than 70,000 clones, with 70% to 90% observed a single time. Source: CD4+ or CD8+ T cells sorted from blood, taken in a trial of the OX40 agonist ivuxolimab. The J gene is TRBJ1-1, the V gene TRBV6-5, with D hard to call. This clonotype was obtained from an adult with an advanced solid tumor such as melanoma, head and neck, liver or kidney cancer. Here the CDR3 DNA reads TGTGCCAGCAGTTACGGTCCGGGGAACACTGAAGCTTTCTTT. This codes for CASSYGPGNTEAFF.